The 15 T cell receptor beta chains below were found in one sample sequenced in a study of Ad26.COV2.S vaccination and SARS-CoV-2 variants. Sequenced by immunoSEQ multiplex PCR; TCRdb stores in-frame clones only, minus some. The sample carries about 330,000 clones, 90% recorded once. The sample's treatment: 15 to 20 received Ad26.COV2.S at low or high dose, single or two shots; about 5 received placebo; per-sample allocation not given. Samples analyzed were those drawn on day 63 after the first vaccine or placebo injection. The specimen was peripheral blood, collected in a trial of Ad26.COV2.S vaccine versus placebo. These receptors all come from a person between 18 and 65 years old who received the Ad26.COV2.S COVID-19 vaccine or a placebo.

This clone has only one observation. CDR3 DNA: TGTGCCAGCGGTGGACAGTACACTGAAGCTTTCTTT. This translates into CASGGQYTEAFF. The V gene is TRBV27, the J gene TRBJ1-1; D possibly corresponds to TRBD1 (6 bases). CDR1 is MNHEY, CDR2 SMNVEV, per germline (reference sequence). V was trimmed by 8 bases and J by 3 bases, leaving 10 bases between them. The CDR3 consists of 12 residues.

The chain recombines TRBV18 with TRBJ1-1; unclear D gene. The CDR3 runs 15 residues. Germline CDR1 KGHSH, CDR2 LQKENI. V lost 3 bases and J 3 bases, leaving 14 bases between the germline ends. The CDR3, as DNA: TGTGCCAGCTCACCTCAGCCAATGGGAGACACTGAAGCTTTCTTT. Protein: CASSPQPMGDTEAFF.

This clone has only one observation. The genes are TRBV5-1 and TRBJ1-1, with unresolved D. Germline V gives CDR1 SGHRS, CDR2 YFSETQ. V dropped 2 bases and J dropped 3 bases, with 11 bases sitting between them. The CDR3 spans 14 residues. DNA for the CDR3: TGCGCCAGCAGCTTCCAAACACTGCACACTGAAGCTTTCTTT. Its translation is CASSFQTLHTEAFF.

The chain is built from TRBV9 and TRBJ1-2; D is unclear. The germline gives CDR1 SGDLS, CDR2 YYNGEE. This CDR3 contains 18 residues. The germline V and J ends were trimmed by 0 bases and 0 bases, with 18 bases remaining between them. CDR3 region: CASSVAALPVNANYGYTF. CDR3 nucleotides: TGTGCCAGCAGCGTAGCCGCCCTGCCGGTGAATGCTAACTATGGCTACACCTTC. Variable domain in full (rest from reference TRBV9 and TRBJ1-2): DSGVTQTPKHLITATGQRVTLRCSPRSGDLSVYWYQQSLDQGLQFLIQYYNGEERAKGNILERFSAQQFPDLHSELNLSSLELGDSALYFCASSVAALPVNANYGYTFGSGTRLTVV.

This chain's CDR3 is CASSLATTASGNTIYF. CDR3 bases: TGCGCCAGCAGCTTGGCTACTACTGCCTCTGGAAACACCATATATTTT. The chain uses TRBV5-1 and TRBJ1-3; D is unclear. Germline CDR1 is SGHRS and CDR2 is YFSETQ. The V and J ends lost 0 bases and 0 bases respectively, with 10 bases between them. The CDR3 sequence is 16 residues long.

The V and J genes are TRBV11-1 and TRBJ2-1, with D unresolved. Trimming removed 5 bases from V and 8 bases from J, with 13 bases in between. This CDR3 region has 13 residues. In germline, CDR1 is SGHAT, CDR2 FQDESV (reference sequence). For the CDR3, the DNA is TGTGCCAGCAGCCCGAGAGCAGAGGATGAGCAGTTCTTC. Translated: CASSPRAEDEQFF. The whole variable domain, remainder taken from reference TRBV11-1 and TRBJ2-1, is EAEVAQSPRYKITEKSQAVAFWCDPISGHATLYWYRQILGQGPELLVQFQDESVVDDSQLPKDRFSAERLKGVDSTLKIQPAELGDSAMYLCASSPRAEDEQFFGPGTRLTVL.

The rearrangement uses TRBV2 and TRBJ2-7; TRBD2 is a possible D gene (6 bases). Trimming removed 3 bases from V and 0 bases from J, with 6 bases in between. There are 13 residues in the CDR3. Germline CDR1 is SNHLY and CDR2 is FYNNEI. Here the CDR3 DNA reads TGTGCCAGCAGTGAGGACTACTCCTACGAGCAGTACTTC. It is translated as CASSEDYSYEQYF.

The chain combines TRBV7-9 with TRBJ1-1; 7 bases agree with TRBD1. Unmatched junction bases numbered 8, after V lost 3 bases and J lost 4 bases. The CDR3 loop spans 15 amino acids. The germline V gene encodes CDR1 SEHNR and CDR2 FQNEAQ (reference sequence). The CDR3 region is CASSFSGTDFTEAFF. CDR3 sequence (DNA): TGTGCCAGCAGCTTCTCCGGGACAGACTTCACTGAAGCTTTCTTT. Together with reference TRBV7-9 and TRBJ1-1, the CDR3 gives the full variable domain: DTGVSQNPRHKITKRGQNVTFRCDPISEHNRLYWYRQTLGQGPEFLTYFQNEAQLEKSRLLSDRFSAERPKGSFSTLEIQRTEQGDSAMYLCASSFSGTDFTEAFFGQGTRLTVV.

This rearrangement joins TRBV6-2 or TRBV6-3 to TRBJ1-2; D gene uncertain. The CDR3 is 13 amino acids. CDR1 MNHEY and CDR2 SVGEGT come from the germline V gene. V was cut by 2 bases and J by 0 bases, with 4 bases left in between. CDR3 residues: CASSYETNYGYTF. CDR3 DNA: TGTGCCAGCAGTTACGAAACTAACTATGGCTACACCTTC.

This rearrangement joins TRBV28 to TRBJ1-2; tentatively, D is TRBD1 (5 bases). Trimming removed 6 bases at V and 4 bases at J, with 15 bases between. Germline CDR1 reads MDHEN; CDR2 reads SYDVKM. This CDR3 spans 14 amino acids. CDR3 DNA: TGTGCCAGCAGCCGGGACTTCAGCGGCTATGGCTACACCTTC. Amino acids: CASSRDFSGYGYTF.

The chain combines TRBV6-5 with TRBJ1-4; weak D call: TRBD1 (5 bases). Germline CDR1 MNHEY, CDR2 SVGAGI. The CDR3 runs 14 residues. The V and J ends lost 3 bases and 3 bases respectively, with 8 bases between them. The CDR3 region has the DNA TGTGCCAGCAGTTATGGGGGGTCTAATGAAAAACTGTTTTTT. Translation gives CASSYGGSNEKLFF.

The CDR3 loop reads CASSLDGGLGYTF. The CDR3 DNA reads TGTGCCAGTAGCCTTGACGGGGGGCTTGGCTACACCTTC. The rearrangement uses TRBV19 and TRBJ1-2, with D possibly being TRBD1 (6 bases). Germline-derived CDR1 and CDR2 are LNHDA and SQIVND (reference sequence). The CDR3 extends over 13 amino acids. The ends were cut back, 6 bases at V and 7 bases at J, with 15 bases in the middle.

This chain connects TRBV19 to TRBJ2-3; TRBD2 agrees at 10 bases. Trimming cost V 8 bases and J 7 bases; bases outside gene matches: 9. Germline V gives CDR1 LNHDA, CDR2 SQIVND (reference sequence). The CDR3 consists of 14 residues. The CDR3 sequence: CASGQREGGNTQYF. The CDR3 region has the DNA TGTGCCAGTGGCCAGCGGGAGGGAGGAAATACGCAGTATTTT.

The CDR3 sequence is CASSRSGTGGSTGELFF. DNA of the CDR3: TGTGCCAGCAGTAGGTCCGGGACAGGGGGCTCAACCGGGGAGCTGTTTTTT. The J gene is TRBJ2-2, the V gene TRBV7-9, with 12 bases matching TRBD1. The CDR3 has 17 amino acids. V lost 6 bases to trimming and J lost 5 bases; unmatched junction nucleotides: 10. Germline assignment: CDR1 SEHNR and CDR2 FQNEAQ (reference sequence).

V usage is TRBV19 and J usage is TRBJ1-1; D call uncertain. Trimming shortened V by 0 bases and J by 6 bases, and 14 bases separated the two germline ends. Germline lookup yields CDR1 LNHDA and CDR2 SQIVND (reference sequence). This CDR3 is 15 amino acids long. CDR3 DNA: TGTGCCAGTAGTATAGACGGAAGTTTTTCGGCTGAAGCTTTCTTT. Residues: CASSIDGSFSAEAFF.